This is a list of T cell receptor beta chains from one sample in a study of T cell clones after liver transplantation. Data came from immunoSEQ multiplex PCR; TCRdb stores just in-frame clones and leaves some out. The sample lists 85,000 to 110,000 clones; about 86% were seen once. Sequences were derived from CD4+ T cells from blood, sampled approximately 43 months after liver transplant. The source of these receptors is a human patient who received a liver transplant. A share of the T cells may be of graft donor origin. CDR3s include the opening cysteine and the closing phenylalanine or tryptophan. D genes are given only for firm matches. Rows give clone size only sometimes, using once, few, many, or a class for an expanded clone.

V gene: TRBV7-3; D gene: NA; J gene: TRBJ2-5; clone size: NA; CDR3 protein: CASSRMVQETQYF; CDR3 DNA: TGTGCCAGCAGTCGAATGGTCCAAGAGACCCAGTACTTC
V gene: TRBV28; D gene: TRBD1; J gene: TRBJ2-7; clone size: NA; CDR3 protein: CASSLIDRGAYEQYF; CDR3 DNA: TGTGCCAGCAGTCTCATCGACAGGGGGGCCTACGAGCAGTACTTC
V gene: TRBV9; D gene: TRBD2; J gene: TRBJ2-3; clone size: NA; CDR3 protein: CASSVTSGSTDTQYF; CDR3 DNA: TGTGCCAGCAGCGTCACTAGCGGTAGCACAGATACGCAGTATTTT
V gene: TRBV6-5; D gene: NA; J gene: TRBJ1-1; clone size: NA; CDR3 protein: CASSYQLGEWAFF; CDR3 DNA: TGTGCCAGCAGTTACCAACTGGGGGAATGGGCTTTCTTT
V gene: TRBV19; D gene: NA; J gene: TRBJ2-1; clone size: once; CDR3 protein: CASSPIGNEQFF; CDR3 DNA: TGTGCCAGTAGCCCTATTGGCAATGAGCAGTTCTTC
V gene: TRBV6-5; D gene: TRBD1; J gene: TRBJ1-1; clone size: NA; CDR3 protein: CASSTNRGLDTEAFF; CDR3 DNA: TGTGCCAGCAGTACCAACAGGGGGCTCGACACTGAAGCTTTCTTT
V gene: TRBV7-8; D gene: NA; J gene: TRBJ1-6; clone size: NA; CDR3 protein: CASSSGQTYNSPLHF; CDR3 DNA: TGTGCCAGCAGCTCTGGACAGACTTATAATTCACCCCTCCACTTT
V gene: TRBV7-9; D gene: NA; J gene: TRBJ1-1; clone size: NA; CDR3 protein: CASSQRLGTEAFF; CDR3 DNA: TGTGCCAGCAGCCAAAGGCTCGGGACTGAAGCTTTCTTT
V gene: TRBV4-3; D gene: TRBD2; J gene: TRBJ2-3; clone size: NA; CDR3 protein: CASSQSFSGGYPDTQYF; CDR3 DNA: TGCGCCAGCAGCCAAAGTTTCAGCGGGGGGTACCCAGATACGCAGTATTTT
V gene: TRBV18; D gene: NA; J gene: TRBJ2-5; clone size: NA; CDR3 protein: CASSPLSGTGQETQYF; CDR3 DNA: TGTGCCAGCTCACCACTTTCCGGAACCGGCCAAGAGACCCAGTACTTC
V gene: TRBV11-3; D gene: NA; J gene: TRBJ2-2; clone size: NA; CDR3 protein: CASSLGRNTGELFF; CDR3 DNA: TGTGCCAGCAGCTTAGGAAGAAACACCGGGGAGCTGTTTTTT
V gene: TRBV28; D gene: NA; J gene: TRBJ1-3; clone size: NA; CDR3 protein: CASNPQESSGNTIYF; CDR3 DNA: TGTGCCAGCAACCCACAGGAGAGCTCTGGAAACACCATATATTTT
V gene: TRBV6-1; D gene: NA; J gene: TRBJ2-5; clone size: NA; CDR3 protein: CASTRDQETQYF; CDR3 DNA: TGTGCCAGCACCCGCGACCAAGAGACCCAGTACTTC
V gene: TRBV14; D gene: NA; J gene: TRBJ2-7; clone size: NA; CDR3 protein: CASSQAGAFSYEQYF; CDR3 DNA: TGTGCCAGCAGCCAAGCAGGGGCTTTCTCCTACGAGCAGTACTTC
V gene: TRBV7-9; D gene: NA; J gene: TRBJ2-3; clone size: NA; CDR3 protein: CASSLVGQSDTQYF; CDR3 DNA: TGTGCCAGCAGCTTAGTCGGGCAATCAGATACGCAGTATTTT
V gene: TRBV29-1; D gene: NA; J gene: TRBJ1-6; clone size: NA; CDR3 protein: CSVRVGGTDAAPLHF; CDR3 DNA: TGCAGCGTTCGAGTCGGGGGAACAGATGCGGCACCCCTCCACTTT
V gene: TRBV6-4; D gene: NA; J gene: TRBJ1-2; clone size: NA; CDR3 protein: CASSDGQSYGYTF; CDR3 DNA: TGTGCCAGCAGTGACGGGCAGAGCTATGGCTACACCTTC
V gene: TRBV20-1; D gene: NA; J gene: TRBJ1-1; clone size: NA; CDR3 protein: CSARLNTEAFF; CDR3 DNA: TGCAGTGCTAGACTTAACACTGAAGCTTTCTTT
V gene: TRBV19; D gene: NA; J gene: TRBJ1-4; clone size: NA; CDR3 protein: CASSPAGEGKLFF; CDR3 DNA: TGTGCCAGTAGCCCGGCAGGGGAAGGAAAACTGTTTTTT
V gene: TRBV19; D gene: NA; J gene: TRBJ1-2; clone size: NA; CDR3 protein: CASSFGGALPNYGYTF; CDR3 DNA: TGTGCCAGTAGTTTCGGAGGGGCGCTACCGAACTATGGCTACACCTTC
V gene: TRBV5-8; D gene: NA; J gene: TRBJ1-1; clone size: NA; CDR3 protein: CASSFQWGAEAFF; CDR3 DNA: TGTGCCAGCAGCTTTCAATGGGGAGCTGAAGCTTTCTTT
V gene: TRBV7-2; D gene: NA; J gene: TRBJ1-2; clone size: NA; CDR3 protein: CASSLEGRRDGGYTF; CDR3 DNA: TGTGCCAGCAGCTTAGAAGGAAGGAGGGACGGGGGCTACACCTTC
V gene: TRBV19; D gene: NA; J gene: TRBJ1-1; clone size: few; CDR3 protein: CASSGVRTANIGSNTEAFF; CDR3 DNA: TGTGCCAGTAGTGGGGTTCGGACGGCGAATATAGGTTCGAACACTGAAGCTTTCTTT
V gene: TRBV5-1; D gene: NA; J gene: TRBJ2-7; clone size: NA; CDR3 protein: CASRWSLSSYEQYF; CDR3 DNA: TGCGCCAGCCGGTGGAGCCTTAGCTCCTACGAGCAGTACTTC
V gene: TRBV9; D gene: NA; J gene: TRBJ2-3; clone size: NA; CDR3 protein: CASSVDPPGQTTDTQYF; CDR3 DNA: TGTGCCAGCAGCGTAGACCCTCCGGGACAAACAACAGATACGCAGTATTTT
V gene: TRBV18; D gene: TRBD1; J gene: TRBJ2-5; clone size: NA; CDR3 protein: CASSPTTGTGGETQYF; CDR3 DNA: TGTGCCAGCTCACCGACCACGGGGACAGGGGGAGAGACCCAGTACTTC
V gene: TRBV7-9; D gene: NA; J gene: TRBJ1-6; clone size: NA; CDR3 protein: CASSLASAGTSPLHF; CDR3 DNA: TGTGCCAGCAGCTTAGCGAGTGCAGGAACTTCACCCCTCCACTTT
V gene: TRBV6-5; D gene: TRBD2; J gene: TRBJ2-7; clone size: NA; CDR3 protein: CASTGGSGGSYEQYF; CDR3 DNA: TGTGCCAGCACCGGCGGGTCGGGAGGCTCCTACGAGCAGTACTTC
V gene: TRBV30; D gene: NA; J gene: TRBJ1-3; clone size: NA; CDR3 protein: CAWSAGVQGGGNTIYF; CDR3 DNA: TGTGCCTGGAGTGCGGGTGTACAGGGAGGAGGAAACACCATATATTTT
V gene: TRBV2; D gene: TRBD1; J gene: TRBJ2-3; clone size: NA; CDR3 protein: CASRENGQDRVCYF; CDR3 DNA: TGTGCCAGCAGGGAAAATGGGCAGGACAGGGTCTGTTATTTT
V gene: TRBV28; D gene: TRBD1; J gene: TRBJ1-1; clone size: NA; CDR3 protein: CASSYGQGAQNTEAFF; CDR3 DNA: TGTGCCAGCAGTTATGGGCAGGGGGCTCAGAACACTGAAGCTTTCTTT